The 8 T cell receptor beta chains presented below share a single source sample, sequenced in a study of blood T cells in healthy people across ages. Primers used in a second PCR of about 7 to 11 cycles were a sample-barcoded 5' primer and a J-beta primer mix. TCRdb redid the calling of the 5' RACE reads with MiXCR, one entry per CDR3 protein. The sample has around 1,000,000 distinct CDR3 sequences; about 23% are singletons. This same sample was also taken into another study, of T cells of mothers and their children.

Source material: blood. The source is a girl between 2 and 10 years old in good health.

The chain links TRBV7-8 to TRBJ2-6; TRBD2 matches 10 bases. Germline values: CDR1 SGHVS, CDR2 FQNEAQ. Unmatched junction bases numbered 8, after V lost 0 bases and J lost 0 bases. The CDR3 runs to 20 residues. The CDR3 DNA follows: TGTGCCAGCAGCTTAGCGCAGGCTAGCGGGGGCCTCTCTGGGGCCAACGTCCTGACTTTC. Protein product: CASSLAQASGGLSGANVLTF.

This clonotype was detected a few times. The genes are TRBV28 and TRBJ2-1; D possibly uses TRBD1 or TRBD2 (5 bases each). Germline assignment: CDR1 MDHEN and CDR2 SYDVKM. The CDR3 is 17 amino acids. Deletions cut 5 bases from V and 2 bases from J, with 19 bases between. The CDR3 DNA follows: TGTGCCAGCAGTCCTATGGGGGAGCGAGCCCCCTACAATGAGCAGTTCTTC. Amino acids: CASSPMGERAPYNEQFF.

Ten or more counts support this clonotype. The gene calls are TRBV27 and TRBJ2-2; TRBD1 is a possible D gene (6 bases). Germline values: CDR1 MNHEY, CDR2 SMNVEV (reference sequence). V dropped 1 base and J dropped 4 bases, with 7 bases sitting between them. The CDR3 runs 14 residues. CDR3 sequence reads: CASSLWGLTGELFF. The CDR3 DNA sequence: TGTGCCAGCAGTTTATGGGGGCTCACCGGGGAGCTGTTTTTT.

A word on this clonotype: One end of the junction is discordant with germline, which a read error may explain. The chain links TRBV6-5 to TRBJ1-1; 9 positions agree with TRBD1. Germline CDR1 MNHEY, CDR2 SVGAGI. The CDR3 consists of 12 residues. The CDR3 region is CASSDRGTEAFF. CDR3 in DNA: TGTGCCAGTTCGGACAGGGGAACTGAAGCTTTTTTT.

The CDR3 coding sequence is TGTGCCAGCAGCTCTCGGACTAGCGGGAGGCCTCAAGAGACCCAGTACTTC. It translates to CASSSRTSGRPQETQYF. The chain combines TRBV7-2 with TRBJ2-5; 14 nucleotides match TRBD2. Trimming removed 4 bases from V and 2 bases from J; junction bases left unmatched: 6. CDR3 length: 17 residues. Germline V gives CDR1 SGHTA, CDR2 FQGNSA.

CDR3: CASSPFAVAGVMEETQYF. The CDR3 DNA is TGTGCCAGCAGTCCCTTCGCAGTAGCGGGGGTTATGGAGGAGACCCAGTACTTC. The V call is TRBV12-3 or TRBV12-4, the J call TRBJ2-5; TRBD2 agrees at 9 bases. The CDR3 runs to 18 residues. V gave up 5 bases and J gave up 5 bases; unmatched junction bases: 18.

In this sample, this clonotype turned up a few times. The conserved final phenylalanine or tryptophan is absent from the CDR3, which likely points to a read error. The rearrangement links TRBV5-1 to TRBJ2-1; TRBD1 matches at 7 bases. Germline values: CDR1 SGHRS, CDR2 YFSETQ. J gave up 3 bases and V 0 bases, and 9 bases lay outside the gene matches. The CDR3 spans 17 residues. CDR3 protein: CASSLALAGGYYNEQFL. CDR3 sequence (DNA): TGCGCCAGCAGCTTGGCCCTGGCAGGGGGTTACTACAATGAGCAGTTCCTC.

The chain carries TRBV7-9 and TRBJ2-4, with D possibly being TRBD2 (6 bases). Germline V gives CDR1 SEHNR, CDR2 FQNEAQ (reference sequence). V was pared by 1 base and J by 8 bases, with 15 bases between. This CDR3 comprises 15 residues. CDR3 residues: CASSLGTEGLHIQYF. CDR3 sequence (DNA): TGTGCCAGCAGCTTAGGGACGGAGGGTTTGCACATTCAGTACTTC. Supplemented by reference TRBV7-9 and TRBJ2-4, the full variable domain reads DTGVSQNPRHKITKRGQNVTFRCDPISEHNRLYWYRQTLGQGPEFLTYFQNEAQLEKSRLLSDRFSAERPKGSFSTLEIQRTEQGDSAMYLCASSLGTEGLHIQYFGAGTRLSVL.